Shown below are 22 T cell receptor beta chains from a single sample sequenced in a study of shared clonotypes between healthy human individuals. This table comes from immunoSEQ multiplex PCR, and its TCRdb copy is limited to in-frame clones, with some not included. The sample carries 850,000 to 1,200,000 clones, about 75% recorded once. The sample taken for sequencing was memory CD4+ T cells sorted from blood. Subset denoted: CD45RA-negative fraction. These receptors were collected from a man aged 18 to 30 in good health.

V and J are TRBV6-6 and TRBJ2-7; 7 bases are a match to TRBD1. The CDR3 covers 13 residues. Germline V gene lookup returns CDR1 MNHNY and CDR2 SVGAGI (reference sequence). Unmatched junction bases numbered 2, after V lost 6 bases and J lost 0 bases. The CDR3 sequence: CASRDRSSYEQYF. CDR3 nucleotide sequence: TGTGCCAGCAGGGACAGGAGCTCCTACGAGCAGTACTTC.

The J gene is TRBJ2-3, the V gene TRBV5-6; unclear D gene. This CDR3 contains 13 residues. V lost 5 bases to trimming and J lost 1 base, with 8 bases between them. Germline CDR1 is SGHDT and CDR2 is YYEEEE. CDR3 nucleotides: TGTGCCAGCAGAATAATAGGCACAGATACGCAGTATTTT. Translated, it gives CASRIIGTDTQYF.

The sample holds many counts of this clone. The chain uses TRBV2 and TRBJ2-4; maybe TRBD1 (6 bases). The CDR3 runs 13 residues. Germline loops: CDR1 SNHLY, CDR2 FYNNEI. V was trimmed by 8 bases and J by 0 bases, leaving 8 bases between them. The CDR3 coding sequence is TGTGCCAGCGGGACACTAGCCAAAAACATTCAGTACTTC. The encoded protein is CASGTLAKNIQYF.

The genes are TRBV23-1 and TRBJ2-2; no reliable D call. TRBV23-1 is reported as an ORF; its role is uncertain. The V gene lost 4 bases and the J gene lost 6 bases, with 0 bases spanning the gap. There are 10 residues in the CDR3. The CDR3 DNA is TGCGCCAGCAGTCCCGGGGAGCTGTTTTTT. Translated: CASSPGELFF.

This clone occurred a few times. The chain links TRBV5-1 to TRBJ2-3; D is uncertain. This CDR3 is 13 amino acids long. V lost 2 bases, J lost 8 bases, and 12 bases lay in between. CDR1 SGHRS and CDR2 YFSETQ come from the germline V gene. CDR3 residues: CASSFPLPGTQYF. The DNA of the CDR3 is TGCGCCAGCAGCTTTCCCCTCCCGGGTACGCAGTATTTT.

V gene TRBV19 combines with J gene TRBJ2-3, with 10 bases that match TRBD1. CDR1 is LNHDA and CDR2 is SQIVND in the germline V gene (reference sequence). The CDR3 sequence is 15 residues long. Trimming at V came to 5 bases and at J to 5 bases, leaving 7 bases not matched to a gene. CDR3: CASSAPGTGVDTQYF. The CDR3 DNA is TGTGCCAGTAGTGCCCCCGGGACAGGGGTAGATACGCAGTATTTT.

V is TRBV5-1 and J is TRBJ1-2; TRBD1 matches 7 bases. V trimming: 0 bases; J trimming: 4 bases; junction bases outside the gene matches: 6. Germline CDR1 is SGHRS and CDR2 is YFSETQ. The CDR3 totals 15 residues. CDR3 loop: CASSLGDSRGYGYTF. The CDR3 region has the DNA TGCGCCAGCAGCTTGGGGGACAGCAGGGGCTATGGCTACACCTTC. Full variable domain (outside the CDR3, taken from reference TRBV5-1 and TRBJ1-2): KAGVTQTPRYLIKTRGQQVTLSCSPISGHRSVSWYQQTPGQGLQFLFEYFSETQRNKGNFPGRFSGRQFSNSRSEMNVSTLELGDSALYLCASSLGDSRGYGYTFGSGTRLTVV.

This clone turned up a few times. This rearrangement joins TRBV7-9 to TRBJ2-3; a weak D match, TRBD2 (6 bases). CDR1 and CDR2 (germline): SEHNR, FQNEAQ (reference sequence). The V end was cut by 5 bases, the J end by 2 bases, with 11 bases between. This CDR3 spans 14 amino acids. The CDR3 bases are TGTGCCAGCAGCCAGGAGGGCCACACAGATACGCAGTATTTT. Translating it yields CASSQEGHTDTQYF. Filled out from reference TRBV7-9 and TRBJ2-3, the complete variable domain reads DTGVSQNPRHKITKRGQNVTFRCDPISEHNRLYWYRQTLGQGPEFLTYFQNEAQLEKSRLLSDRFSAERPKGSFSTLEIQRTEQGDSAMYLCASSQEGHTDTQYFGPGTRLTVL.

The chain has TRBV5-4 and TRBJ2-7; TRBD2 agrees at 11 bases. This CDR3 contains 16 residues. V was clipped by 4 bases and J by 6 bases; unmatched bases: 12. Germline V gene sequence: CDR1 SGHNT, CDR2 YYREEE (reference sequence). The CDR3 protein is CASSLGLAERGREQYF. The CDR3 bases are TGTGCCAGCAGCCTGGGACTAGCGGAGAGGGGTCGCGAGCAGTACTTC.

V is TRBV4-1 and J is TRBJ2-7; 12 bases fit TRBD2. Germline CDR1 and CDR2: MGHRA and YSYEKL. This CDR3 is built from 15 residues. V trimming: 4 bases; J trimming: 3 bases; junction bases outside the gene matches: 4. DNA for the CDR3: TGCGCCAGCAGCCGGACTAGCGGGGACCACTACGAGCAGTACTTC. This codes for CASSRTSGDHYEQYF.

This rearrangement joins TRBV9 to TRBJ2-5, with a tentative D call TRBD2 (5 bases). Trimming cost V 4 bases and J 2 bases, with 15 bases left between them. The germline CDR1 and CDR2 sequences are SGDLS and YYNGEE. CDR3 size: 15 residues. The CDR3 region is CASSSSARGQETQYF. CDR3 sequence (DNA): TGTGCCAGCAGCTCCTCCGCCCGGGGTCAAGAGACCCAGTACTTC.

The V gene is TRBV6-5, the J gene TRBJ1-2, with 8 bases that match TRBD1. The ends lost 0 bases at V and 7 bases at J; junction bases unmatched: 7. Germline V gene sequence: CDR1 MNHEY, CDR2 SVGAGI. This CDR3 is 15 amino acids long. CDR3 amino acids: CASSYSRQGLGGYTF. DNA for the CDR3: TGTGCCAGCAGTTACTCCAGACAGGGGTTGGGTGGCTACACCTTC.

The chain links TRBV7-2 to TRBJ2-5; TRBD1 is a possible D gene (5 bases). Germline lookup yields CDR1 SGHTA and CDR2 FQGNSA. The CDR3 is 16 amino acids. The V end was cut by 1 base, the J end by 1 base, with 13 bases between. DNA for the CDR3: TGTGCCAGCAGCTTAGTACCAGGGTTAACCCAAGAGACCCAGTACTTC. Its protein product is CASSLVPGLTQETQYF.

This clone was detected ten times or more. The J gene is TRBJ2-5, the V gene TRBV14; D might be TRBD1 (5 bases). This CDR3 region has 16 residues. V was pared by 0 bases and J by 1 base, with 12 bases between. Germline CDR1 is SGHDN and CDR2 is FVKESK. The DNA for the CDR3 is TGTGCCAGCAGCCAAGAAAAGGGGTCCTTCCAAGAGACCCAGTACTTC. Translated: CASSQEKGSFQETQYF.

This clone turned up a few times. This sequence joins TRBV11-2 and TRBJ2-3; D is undetermined. V lost 5 bases and J lost 7, with 7 bases in between. The CDR3 runs to 11 residues. CDR1 and CDR2 from the germline V gene are SGHAT and FQNNGV. In nucleotides, the CDR3 is TGTGCCAGCAGCCCCCTCAATACGCAGTATTTT. Its protein product is CASSPLNTQYF.

The genes are TRBV10-1 and TRBJ2-5; D not certain. The CDR3 covers 16 residues. CDR1 WNHNN and CDR2 SYGVQD come from the germline V gene (reference sequence). V lost 0 bases to trimming and J lost 5 bases, with 16 bases between them. CDR3 sequence: CASSESTIGGVETQYF. The CDR3 bases are TGCGCCAGCAGTGAGTCGACAATTGGTGGCGTTGAGACCCAGTACTTC.

The chain has TRBV2 and TRBJ2-7; D call uncertain. V was clipped by 10 bases and J by 6 bases, with 13 bases between them. The CDR3 has 11 amino acids. Germline-derived CDR1 and CDR2 are SNHLY and FYNNEI. Written as DNA, the CDR3 is TGTGCCATCCTGGGCCGGGCCGAGCAGTACTTC. Amino acid sequence: CAILGRAEQYF.

DNA of the CDR3: TGCGCCAGCAGCCAAGAAGGCTACTCGAACACCGGGGAGCTGTTTTTT. Encoded protein: CASSQEGYSNTGELFF. The chain links TRBV4-3 to TRBJ2-2; D call uncertain. Germline V gives CDR1 LGHNA, CDR2 YSLEER. Trimming removed 0 bases at V and 0 bases at J, with 8 bases between. This CDR3 contains 16 residues.

Comment on this clone: The same CDR3 also results from other DNA sequences found in this sample. The chain carries TRBV29-1 and TRBJ1-2; 10 bases match TRBD1. The CDR3 has 12 residues. Germline V CDR1 and CDR2: SQVTM, ANQGSEA. Trimming at V came to 4 bases and at J to 5 bases, leaving 1 base not matched to a gene. CDR3 sequence reads: CSVAGQGYGYTF. CDR3 nucleotides: TGCAGCGTTGCGGGACAGGGGTATGGCTACACCTTC. The full variable domain, its missing parts supplied by reference TRBV29-1 and TRBJ1-2, is SAVISQKPSRDICQRGTSLTIQCQVDSQVTMMFWYRQQPGQSLTLIATANQGSEATYESGFVIDKFPISRPNLTFSTLTVSNMSPEDSSIYLCSVAGQGYGYTFGSGTRLTVV.

This chain uses TRBV10-3 with TRBJ2-5; D not certain. Trimming shortened V by 5 bases and J by 3 bases, and 13 bases separated the two germline ends. Germline values: CDR1 ENHRY, CDR2 SYGVKD. CDR3 size: 14 residues. In DNA, the CDR3 is TGTGCCATCAGTCCCCTTTCGGCGGAAGAGACCCAGTACTTC. This translates into CAISPLSAEETQYF.

The chain couples TRBV21-1 to TRBJ1-2. TRBV21-1 constitutes a pseudogene. The CDR3 length is 13 residues. The CDR3 nucleotides are TGTGCCAGCAGCAGTCGGGGCGGGTATGGCTACACCTTC. This codes for CASSSRGGYGYTF.

The count of this clone is one. CDR3 in amino acids: CASTPSGGDTQYF. DNA for the CDR3: TGCGCCAGCACCCCGTCCGGGGGAGATACGCAGTATTTT. The chain is built from TRBV10-1 and TRBJ2-3, with D possibly matching TRBD2 (6 bases). V lost 7 bases, J lost 5 bases, and 13 bases lay in between. The CDR3 has 13 amino acids. Per germline, CDR1 WNHNN and CDR2 SYGVQD (reference sequence).